Shown below are 24 T cell receptor beta chains from a single sample sequenced in a study of blood T cell repertoires in COVID-19. Clones were sequenced by immunoSEQ multiplex PCR, and TCRdb holds only the in-frame ones, with some missing. The sample has some 120,000 clones; roughly nine tenths are singletons. Material: peripheral blood. Source of these receptors: a man in his fifties with active COVID-19.

Many counts were recorded for this clone. This chain connects TRBV7-2 to TRBJ2-7; the D gene is possibly TRBD1 (5 bases). CDR3 length: 14 residues. V was shortened by 5 bases and J by 0 bases, with 11 bases between the two germline ends. Germline loops: CDR1 SGHTA, CDR2 FQGNSA. This CDR3 is CASSQDTNSYEQYV. The CDR3 region has the DNA TGTGCCAGCAGCCAGGACACCAACTCCTACGAGCAGTACGTC.

This rearrangement joins TRBV19 to TRBJ1-5; maybe TRBD1 (5 bases). Germline CDR1 LNHDA, CDR2 SQIVND (reference sequence). The CDR3 contains 15 residues. Between the trimmed V and J ends, which lost 6 bases and 2 bases, there was a span of 14 bases. The chain's CDR3 is CASRQGPWGNQPQHF. The CDR3 DNA reads TGTGCCAGTAGGCAGGGTCCTTGGGGCAATCAGCCCCAGCATTTT. Full variable domain (remainder filled in from reference TRBV19 and TRBJ1-5): DGGITQSPKYLFRKEGQNVTLSCEQNLNHDAMYWYRQDPGQGLRLIYYSQIVNDFQKGDIAEGYSVSREKKESFPLTVTSAQKNPTAFYLCASRQGPWGNQPQHFGDGTRLSIL.

This clone was seen just once. The chain has TRBV19 and TRBJ2-1; 12 positions agree with TRBD2. Germline loops: CDR1 LNHDA, CDR2 SQIVND (reference sequence). The CDR3 is 16 residues long. The V gene end was trimmed by 7 bases and the J gene end by 6 bases; junction bases not matched to a gene: 10. This chain's CDR3 is CASITLAGGLCNEQFF. The CDR3 bases are TGTGCCAGTATAACTCTAGCGGGAGGGCTCTGCAATGAGCAGTTCTTC.

This sequence joins TRBV6-5 and TRBJ1-1; possibly TRBD1 for D (6 bases). This CDR3 has 13 residues. V was clipped by 2 bases and J by 10 bases, with 14 bases between them. Germline V gene sequence: CDR1 MNHEY, CDR2 SVGAGI. This CDR3 reads CASSYGQGWRAFF. DNA of the CDR3: TGTGCCAGCAGTTACGGTCAGGGGTGGCGAGCTTTCTTT.

V gene TRBV5-6 combines with J gene TRBJ2-3; 10 bases line up with TRBD2. Germline assignment: CDR1 SGHDT and CDR2 YYEEEE. The CDR3 contains 15 residues. The trim removed 4 bases at V and 6 bases at J, leaving 8 bases unmatched. The CDR3 DNA reads TGTGCCAGCAGCCGGAGGACTAGCGGTCGCGATACGCAGTATTTT. Amino acids: CASSRRTSGRDTQYF.

This chain uses TRBV6-5 with TRBJ2-7; 8 nucleotides agree with TRBD1. The V gene end was trimmed by 6 bases and the J gene end by 2 bases; junction bases not matched to a gene: 9. The germline V gene encodes CDR1 MNHEY and CDR2 SVGAGI. The CDR3 spans 15 residues. The CDR3 region is CASSPDRGITYEQYV. For the CDR3, the DNA is TGTGCCAGCAGCCCCGACAGGGGTATCACCTACGAGCAGTACGTC.

The rearrangement joins TRBV21-1 to TRBJ1-3. TRBV21-1 is marked as a pseudogene. This CDR3 contains 16 residues. CDR3 sequence: CAGSKDPPGSGNTIYF. CDR3 sequence (DNA): TGTGCCGGCAGCAAAGACCCTCCGGGTAGTGGAAACACCATATATTTT.

CDR3 protein: CASSEGQGESQPQHF. In DNA form, the CDR3 reads TGTGCCAGCAGTGAGGGACAGGGCGAAAGTCAGCCCCAGCATTTT. The chain combines TRBV2 with TRBJ1-5, with 9 bases lining up with TRBD1. The junction had 6 bases not matched to a gene; V was cut back by 3 bases and J by 6 bases. In germline, CDR1 is SNHLY, CDR2 FYNNEI. There are 15 residues in the CDR3.

The chain couples TRBV5-6 to TRBJ2-3, with 8 bases lining up with TRBD1. Germline values: CDR1 SGHDT, CDR2 YYEEEE. V shed 0 bases, J shed 7 bases, and the junction held 10 bases outside the gene matches. CDR3 length: 16 residues. DNA of the CDR3: TGTGCCAGCAGCTTGGCCTCGGCAGGGGGCCCCCATACGCAGTATTTT. The encoded protein is CASSLASAGGPHTQYF. The whole variable domain, filled in from reference TRBV5-6 and TRBJ2-3, reads DAGVTQSPTHLIKTRGQQVTLRCSPKSGHDTVSWYQQALGQGPQFIFQYYEEEERQRGNFPDRFSGHQFPNYSSELNVNALLLGDSALYLCASSLASAGGPHTQYFGPGTRLTVL.

The chain employs TRBV6-6 and TRBJ1-2, with D possibly matching TRBD1 (6 bases). This CDR3 has 18 residues. V was pared by 5 bases and J by 2 bases, with 24 bases between. From germline, CDR1 is MNHNY and CDR2 SVGAGI (reference sequence). The CDR3 DNA is TGTGCCAGCAGTCTAGGGGGTAGGCGAGCATCCCAAAACTATGGCTACACCTTC. It codes for CASSLGGRRASQNYGYTF.

The rearrangement joins TRBV11-2 to TRBJ1-2; D ambiguous. Germline assignment: CDR1 SGHAT and CDR2 FQNNGV. The length of the CDR3 is 13 residues. V gave up 5 bases and J gave up 2 bases, with 9 bases separating them. CDR3 loop: CASSVGGNYGYTF. In DNA form, the CDR3 reads TGTGCCAGCAGCGTTGGAGGGAACTATGGCTACACCTTC.

The rearrangement uses TRBV3-1 (or the pseudogene TRBV3-2) and TRBJ2-7; 7 bases map to TRBD1. Losses at the gene ends were 1 base for V and 6 bases for J; bases not matched to a gene: 0. This CDR3 is built from 12 residues. In germline, CDR1 is LGHDT, CDR2 YNNKEL (reference sequence). In DNA form, the CDR3 reads TGTGCCAGCAGCCAAGGACAGGGCGAGCAGTACTTC. Its protein is CASSQGQGEQYF.

The chain recombines TRBV2 with TRBJ1-5; 8 positions agree with TRBD1. This CDR3 is 15 amino acids long. Germline V CDR1 and CDR2: SNHLY, FYNNEI. Trimming cost V 6 bases and J 4 bases; bases outside gene matches: 8. The CDR3 coding sequence is TGTGCCAGCAGACCGGGACAGGAAGGTAATCAGCCCCAGCATTTT. Translation gives CASRPGQEGNQPQHF.

This chain joins TRBV12-5 and TRBJ2-5; 7 positions agree with TRBD1. Germline trimming cut 2 bases from V and 2 bases from J; bases unmatched to any gene: 2. CDR3 length equals 14 residues. The germline CDR1 and CDR2 sequences are LGHNT and FRNRAP. The CDR3: CASGLNRGQETQYF. DNA of the CDR3: TGTGCTAGTGGTTTGAACAGGGGTCAAGAGACCCAGTACTTC.

In this sample, this clone turned up once. The J gene is TRBJ1-2, the V gene TRBV5-4; 9 positions agree with TRBD1. Germline CDR1 reads SGHNT; CDR2 reads YYREEE (reference sequence). The J segment lost 0 bases and the V segment lost 2 bases, leaving 2 bases of the junction unmatched. There are 15 residues in the CDR3. The CDR3 sequence: CASSFTGGSNYGYTF. The CDR3 DNA sequence: TGTGCCAGCAGCTTCACAGGGGGCTCTAACTATGGCTACACCTTC.

The chain is built from TRBV19 and TRBJ1-6, with no clear D. In germline, CDR1 is LNHDA, CDR2 SQIVND (reference sequence). V shed 7 bases and J shed 0 bases, with 16 bases lying between them. The CDR3 spans 17 residues. The DNA of the CDR3 is TGTGCCAGTAAAGAGAGGAGCCTCTTCTCCTATAATTCACCCCTCCACTTT. It is translated as CASKERSLFSYNSPLHF.

The chain recombines TRBV6-5 with TRBJ2-3; D gene unclear. The germline V gene has CDR1 MNHEY and CDR2 SVGAGI. Trimming cost V 5 bases and J 5 bases, with 14 bases left between them. The CDR3 spans 14 residues. The CDR3: CASSKAFLGDTQYF. The CDR3 DNA follows: TGTGCCAGCAGTAAGGCCTTCCTAGGAGATACGCAGTATTTT.

CDR3 DNA: TGTGCCAGCAGTTCCAGACAGGGGGCAAGCGGCACCGGGGAGCTGTTTTTT. It is translated as CASSSRQGASGTGELFF. The rearrangement links TRBV27 to TRBJ2-2; 10 nucleotides agree with TRBD1. The CDR3 has 17 amino acids. With 4 bases clipped from V and 4 bases from J, the junction kept 9 bases outside the gene matches. Germline CDR1 is MNHEY and CDR2 is SMNVEV (reference sequence).

The gene calls are TRBV5-1 and TRBJ1-1; no definite D call. Trimming left V 1 base short and J 0 bases short, with 7 bases between. The germline V gene encodes CDR1 SGHRS and CDR2 YFSETQ. This CDR3 has 14 amino acids. The CDR3 DNA follows: TGCGCCAGCAGCTTGACAACCTTGAACACTGAAGCTTTCTTT. Amino acids: CASSLTTLNTEAFF.

This sequence joins TRBV7-8 and TRBJ2-5; 12 bases are shared with TRBD2. The CDR3 sequence is 17 residues long. Germline CDR1 reads SGHVS; CDR2 reads FQNEAQ. The junction had 12 bases not matched to a gene; V was cut back by 6 bases and J by 4 bases. CDR3 region: CASRPPSGRAGRETQYF. The CDR3 region has the DNA TGTGCCAGCAGGCCTCCTAGCGGGAGGGCCGGTCGAGAGACCCAGTACTTC.

This sequence joins TRBV30 and TRBJ1-1, with 8 bases identical to TRBD1. Germline assignment: CDR1 GTSNPN and CDR2 SVGIG (reference sequence). The CDR3 loop spans 14 amino acids. Germline trimming cut 4 bases from V and 4 bases from J; bases unmatched to any gene: 8. Written as DNA, the CDR3 is TGTGCCTGGACCCGGACAGGGAAAACCACTGAAGCTTTCTTT. As protein: CAWTRTGKTTEAFF.

The CDR3 reads CASRALGTGGYGYTF. CDR3 DNA: TGTGCCAGCAGGGCCCTGGGGACAGGAGGCTATGGCTACACCTTC. The chain carries TRBV2 and TRBJ1-2; 8 bases are a match to TRBD1. Germline-derived CDR1 and CDR2 are SNHLY and FYNNEI. The CDR3 sequence is 15 residues long. J gave up 4 bases and V 6 bases, and 10 bases lay outside the gene matches.

The chain carries TRBV29-1 and TRBJ2-3; no reliable D call. Germline CDR1 is SQVTM and CDR2 is ANQGSEA. V gave up 4 bases and J gave up 6 bases, with 11 bases separating them. This CDR3 has 12 residues. This CDR3 reads CSVGARWDTQYF. In DNA form, the CDR3 reads TGCAGCGTTGGGGCCCGGTGGGATACGCAGTATTTT.

The chain couples TRBV20-1 to TRBJ2-1, with 10 bases fitting TRBD2. After removal of 3 bases from V and 7 bases from J, the junction contained 12 bases not matched to a gene. Germline assignment: CDR1 DFQATT and CDR2 SNEGSKA (reference sequence). There are 16 residues in the CDR3. CDR3 sequence (DNA): TGCAGTGCTAGTATTCGCGGTAGCGGGGGGCGGAATGAGCAGTTCTTC. Amino acids: CSASIRGSGGRNEQFF.